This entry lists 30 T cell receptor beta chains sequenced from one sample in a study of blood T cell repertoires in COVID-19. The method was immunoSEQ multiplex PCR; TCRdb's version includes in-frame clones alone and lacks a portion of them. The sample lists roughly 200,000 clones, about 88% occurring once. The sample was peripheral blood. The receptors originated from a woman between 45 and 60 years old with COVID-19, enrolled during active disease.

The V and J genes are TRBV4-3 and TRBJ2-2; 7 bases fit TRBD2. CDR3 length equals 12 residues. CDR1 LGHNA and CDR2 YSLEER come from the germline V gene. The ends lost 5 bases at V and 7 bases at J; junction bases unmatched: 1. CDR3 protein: CASSTGGGELFF. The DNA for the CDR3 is TGCGCCAGCAGCACGGGGGGCGGGGAGCTGTTTTTT.

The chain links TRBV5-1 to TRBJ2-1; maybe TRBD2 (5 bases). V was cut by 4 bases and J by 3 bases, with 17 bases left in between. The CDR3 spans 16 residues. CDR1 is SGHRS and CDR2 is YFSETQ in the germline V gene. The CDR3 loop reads CASSPSRAALYNEQFF. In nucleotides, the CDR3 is TGCGCCAGCAGCCCCTCGAGAGCGGCACTCTACAATGAGCAGTTCTTC.

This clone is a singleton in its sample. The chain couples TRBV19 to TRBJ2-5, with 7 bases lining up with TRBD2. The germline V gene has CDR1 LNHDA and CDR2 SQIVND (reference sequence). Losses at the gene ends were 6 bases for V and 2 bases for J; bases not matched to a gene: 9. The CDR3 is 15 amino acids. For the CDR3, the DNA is TGTGCCAGTAGAGTTTGGGCTAGCGGACAAGAGACCCAGTACTTC. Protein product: CASRVWASGQETQYF.

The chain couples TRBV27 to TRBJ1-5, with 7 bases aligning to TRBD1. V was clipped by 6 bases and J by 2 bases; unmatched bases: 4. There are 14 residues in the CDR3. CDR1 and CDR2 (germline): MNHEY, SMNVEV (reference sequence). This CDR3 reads CASSRGSGNQPQHF. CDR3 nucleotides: TGTGCCAGCAGCAGGGGGTCGGGCAATCAGCCCCAGCATTTT.

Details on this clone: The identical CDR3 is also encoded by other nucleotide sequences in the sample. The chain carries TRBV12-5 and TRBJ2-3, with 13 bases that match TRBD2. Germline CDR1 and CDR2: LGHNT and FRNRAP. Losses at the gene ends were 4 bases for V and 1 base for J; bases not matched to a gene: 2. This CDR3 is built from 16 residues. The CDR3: CASGSGLAGGTDTQYF. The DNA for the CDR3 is TGTGCTAGTGGTTCTGGACTAGCGGGGGGCACAGATACGCAGTATTTT.

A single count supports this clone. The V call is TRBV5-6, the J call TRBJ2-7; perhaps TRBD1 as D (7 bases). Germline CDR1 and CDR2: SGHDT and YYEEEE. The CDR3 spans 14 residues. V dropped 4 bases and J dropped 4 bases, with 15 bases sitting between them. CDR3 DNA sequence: TGTGCCAGCAGCCAGGGACAGAGCGGGTACGAGCAGTACTTC. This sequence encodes CASSQGQSGYEQYF.

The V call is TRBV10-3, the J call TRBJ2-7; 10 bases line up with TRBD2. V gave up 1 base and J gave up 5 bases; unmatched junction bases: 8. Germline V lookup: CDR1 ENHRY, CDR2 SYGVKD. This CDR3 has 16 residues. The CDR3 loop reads CAISEFSGGYSNEQYV. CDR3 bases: TGTGCCATCAGTGAGTTTAGCGGGGGGTACTCAAACGAGCAGTACGTC.

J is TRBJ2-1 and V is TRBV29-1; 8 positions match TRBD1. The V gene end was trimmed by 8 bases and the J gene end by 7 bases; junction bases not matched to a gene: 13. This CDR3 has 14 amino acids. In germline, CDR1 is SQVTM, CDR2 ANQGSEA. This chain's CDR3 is CSCKGQGRPNEQFF. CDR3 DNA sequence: TGCAGCTGTAAAGGACAGGGAAGGCCAAATGAGCAGTTCTTC.

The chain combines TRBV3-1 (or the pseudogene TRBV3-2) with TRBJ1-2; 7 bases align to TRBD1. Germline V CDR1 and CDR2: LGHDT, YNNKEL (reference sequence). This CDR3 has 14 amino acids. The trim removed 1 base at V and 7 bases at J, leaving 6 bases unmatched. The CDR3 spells CASSQGGGAGGYTF. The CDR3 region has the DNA TGTGCCAGCAGCCAAGGAGGGGGCGCGGGTGGCTACACCTTC.

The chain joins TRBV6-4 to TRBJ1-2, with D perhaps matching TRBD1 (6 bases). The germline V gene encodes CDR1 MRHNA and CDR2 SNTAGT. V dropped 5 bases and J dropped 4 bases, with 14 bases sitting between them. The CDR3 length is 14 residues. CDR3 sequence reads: CASSPEQGSYGYTF. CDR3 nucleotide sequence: TGTGCCAGCAGTCCTGAACAGGGCTCCTATGGCTACACCTTC.

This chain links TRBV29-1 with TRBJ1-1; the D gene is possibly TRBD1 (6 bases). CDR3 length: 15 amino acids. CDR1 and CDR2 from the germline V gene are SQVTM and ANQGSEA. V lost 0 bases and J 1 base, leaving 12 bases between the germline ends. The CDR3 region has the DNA TGCAGCGTTGAAGAGGCCCAGGGGTGGAACACTGAAGCTTTCTTT. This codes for CSVEEAQGWNTEAFF. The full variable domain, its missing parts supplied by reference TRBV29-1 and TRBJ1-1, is SAVISQKPSRDICQRGTSLTIQCQVDSQVTMMFWYRQQPGQSLTLIATANQGSEATYESGFVIDKFPISRPNLTFSTLTVSNMSPEDSSIYLCSVEEAQGWNTEAFFGQGTRLTVV.

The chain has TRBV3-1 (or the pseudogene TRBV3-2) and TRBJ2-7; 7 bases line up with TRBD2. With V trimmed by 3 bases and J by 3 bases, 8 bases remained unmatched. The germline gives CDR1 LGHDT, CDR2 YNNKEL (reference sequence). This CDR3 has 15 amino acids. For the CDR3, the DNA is TGTGCCAGCAGCCATGGCGGGAGCCCCAACTACGAGCAGTACTTC. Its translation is CASSHGGSPNYEQYF.

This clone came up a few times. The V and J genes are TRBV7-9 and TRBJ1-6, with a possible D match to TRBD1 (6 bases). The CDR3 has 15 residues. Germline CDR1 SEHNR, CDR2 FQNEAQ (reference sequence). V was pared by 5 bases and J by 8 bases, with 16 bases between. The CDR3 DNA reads TGTGCCAGCAGCCCACCGGACAGAGTTTATTCACCCCTCCACTTT. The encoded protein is CASSPPDRVYSPLHF.

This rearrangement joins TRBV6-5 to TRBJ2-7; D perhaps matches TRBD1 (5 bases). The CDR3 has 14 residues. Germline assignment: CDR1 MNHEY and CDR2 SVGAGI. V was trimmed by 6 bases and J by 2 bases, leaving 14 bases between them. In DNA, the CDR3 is TGTGCCAGCAGAATACGTCAGGGTGCCTACGAGCAGTACGTC. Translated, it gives CASRIRQGAYEQYV.

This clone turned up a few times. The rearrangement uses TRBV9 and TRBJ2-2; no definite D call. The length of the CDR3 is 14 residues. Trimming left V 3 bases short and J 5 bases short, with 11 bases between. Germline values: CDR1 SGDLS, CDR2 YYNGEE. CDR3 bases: TGTGCCAGCAGCGACAGACCCAAGACCGGGGAGCTGTTTTTT. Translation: CASSDRPKTGELFF. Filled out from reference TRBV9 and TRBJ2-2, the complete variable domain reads DSGVTQTPKHLITATGQRVTLRCSPRSGDLSVYWYQQSLDQGLQFLIQYYNGEERAKGNILERFSAQQFPDLHSELNLSSLELGDSALYFCASSDRPKTGELFFGEGSRLTVL.

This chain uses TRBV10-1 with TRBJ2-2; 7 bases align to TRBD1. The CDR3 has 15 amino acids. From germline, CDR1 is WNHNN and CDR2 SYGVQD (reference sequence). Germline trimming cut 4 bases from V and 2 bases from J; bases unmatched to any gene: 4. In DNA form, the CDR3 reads TGCGCCAGCAGTGGGACAGGAGTTAACACCGGGGAGCTGTTTTTT. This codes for CASSGTGVNTGELFF.

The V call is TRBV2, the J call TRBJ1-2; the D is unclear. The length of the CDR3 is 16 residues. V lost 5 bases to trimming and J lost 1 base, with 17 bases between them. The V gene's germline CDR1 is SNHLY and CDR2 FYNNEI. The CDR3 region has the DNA TGTGCCAGCAGTCCCCTCGCAGTCGAGGTTAACTATGGCTACACCTTC. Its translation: CASSPLAVEVNYGYTF.

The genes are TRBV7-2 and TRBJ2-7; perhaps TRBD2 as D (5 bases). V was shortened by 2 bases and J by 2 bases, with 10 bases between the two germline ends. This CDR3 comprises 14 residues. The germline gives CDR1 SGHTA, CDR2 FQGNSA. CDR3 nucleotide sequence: TGTGCCAGCAGCTTACGGGGTCCCCCCTACGAGCAGTACTTC. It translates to CASSLRGPPYEQYF.

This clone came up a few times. Here the CDR3 DNA reads TGTGCCAGCAGCCCTGGGACAGCTAACTATGGCTACACCTTC. It codes for CASSPGTANYGYTF. The chain joins TRBV7-2 to TRBJ1-2; 7 bases are a match to TRBD1. Trimming removed 5 bases from V and 0 bases from J; junction bases left unmatched: 3. The CDR3 is 14 amino acids. Per the germline V gene, CDR1 is SGHTA and CDR2 is FQGNSA.

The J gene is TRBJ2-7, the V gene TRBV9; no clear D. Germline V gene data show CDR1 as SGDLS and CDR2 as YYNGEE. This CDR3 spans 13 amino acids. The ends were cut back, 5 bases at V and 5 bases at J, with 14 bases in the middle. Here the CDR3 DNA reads TGTGCCAGCAGTCTATATAAGTCCGACGAGCAGTACTTC. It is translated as CASSLYKSDEQYF. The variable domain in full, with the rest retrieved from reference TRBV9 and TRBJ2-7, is DSGVTQTPKHLITATGQRVTLRCSPRSGDLSVYWYQQSLDQGLQFLIQYYNGEERAKGNILERFSAQQFPDLHSELNLSSLELGDSALYFCASSLYKSDEQYFGPGTRLTVT.

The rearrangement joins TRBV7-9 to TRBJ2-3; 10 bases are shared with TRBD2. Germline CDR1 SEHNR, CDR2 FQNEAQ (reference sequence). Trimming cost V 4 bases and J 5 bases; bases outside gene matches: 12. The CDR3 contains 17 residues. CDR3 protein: CASSSPRASGGGDTQYF. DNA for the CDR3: TGTGCCAGCAGCTCCCCTAGGGCCAGCGGGGGGGGAGATACGCAGTATTTT. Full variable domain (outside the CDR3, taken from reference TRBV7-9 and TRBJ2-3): DTGVSQNPRHKITKRGQNVTFRCDPISEHNRLYWYRQTLGQGPEFLTYFQNEAQLEKSRLLSDRFSAERPKGSFSTLEIQRTEQGDSAMYLCASSSPRASGGGDTQYFGPGTRLTVL.

In DNA, the CDR3 is TGTGCCAGCAGCTTGAGTCCCAATAGGCTAGCGGATACGCAGTATTTT. It encodes CASSLSPNRLADTQYF. The chain employs TRBV5-5 and TRBJ2-3; D may be TRBD2 (6 bases). Germline CDR1 is SGHKS and CDR2 is YYEKEE (reference sequence). There are 16 residues in the CDR3. V gave up 1 base and J gave up 6 bases, with 18 bases separating them.

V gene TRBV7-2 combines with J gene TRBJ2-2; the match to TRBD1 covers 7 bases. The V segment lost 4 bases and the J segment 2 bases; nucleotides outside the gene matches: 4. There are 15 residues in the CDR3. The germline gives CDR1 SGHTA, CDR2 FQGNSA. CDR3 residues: CASSSRQGNTGELFF. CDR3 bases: TGTGCCAGCAGCTCTCGACAGGGTAACACCGGGGAGCTGTTTTTT. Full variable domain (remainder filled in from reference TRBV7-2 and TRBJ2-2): GAGVSQSPSNKVTEKGKDVELRCDPISGHTALYWYRQSLGQGLEFLIYFQGNSAPDKSGLPSDRFSAERTGGSVSTLTIQRTQQEDSAVYLCASSSRQGNTGELFFGEGSRLTVL.

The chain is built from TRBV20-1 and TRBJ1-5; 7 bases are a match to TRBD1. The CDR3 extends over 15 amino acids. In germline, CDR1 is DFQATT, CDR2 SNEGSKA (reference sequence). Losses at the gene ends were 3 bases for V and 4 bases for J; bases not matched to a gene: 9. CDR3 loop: CSASSWTGPNQPQHF. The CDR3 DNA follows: TGCAGTGCTAGTTCCTGGACAGGTCCAAATCAGCCCCAGCATTTT.

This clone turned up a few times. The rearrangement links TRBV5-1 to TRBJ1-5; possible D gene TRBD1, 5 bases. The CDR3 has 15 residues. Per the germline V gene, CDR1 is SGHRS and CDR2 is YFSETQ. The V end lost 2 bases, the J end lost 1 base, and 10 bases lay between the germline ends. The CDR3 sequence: CASSLRGGSNQPQHF. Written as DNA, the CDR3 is TGCGCCAGCAGCTTACGGGGGGGAAGCAATCAGCCCCAGCATTTT.

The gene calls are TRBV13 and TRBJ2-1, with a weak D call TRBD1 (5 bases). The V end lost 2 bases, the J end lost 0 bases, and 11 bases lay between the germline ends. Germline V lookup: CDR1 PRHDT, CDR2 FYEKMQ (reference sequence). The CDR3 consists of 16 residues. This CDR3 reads CASSLQGTSSYNEQFF. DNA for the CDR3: TGTGCCAGCAGCTTACAGGGTACAAGCTCCTACAATGAGCAGTTCTTC.

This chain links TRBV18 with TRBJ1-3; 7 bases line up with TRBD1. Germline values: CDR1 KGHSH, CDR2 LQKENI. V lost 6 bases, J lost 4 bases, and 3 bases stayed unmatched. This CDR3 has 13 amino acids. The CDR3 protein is CASSADRGNTIYF. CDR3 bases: TGTGCCAGCTCCGCGGACAGGGGAAACACCATATATTTT. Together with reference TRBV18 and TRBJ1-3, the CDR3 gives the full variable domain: NAGVMQNPRHLVRRRGQEARLRCSPMKGHSHVYWYRQLPEEGLKFMVYLQKENIIDESGMPKERFSAEFPKEGPSILRIQQVVRGDSAAYFCASSADRGNTIYFGEGSWLTVV.

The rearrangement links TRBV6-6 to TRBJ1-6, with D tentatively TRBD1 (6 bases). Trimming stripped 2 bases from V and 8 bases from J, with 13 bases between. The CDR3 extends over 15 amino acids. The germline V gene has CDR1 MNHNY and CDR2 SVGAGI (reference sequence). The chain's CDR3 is CASSYIRGADSPLHF. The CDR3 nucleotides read TGTGCCAGCAGTTACATCAGGGGCGCGGATTCACCCCTCCACTTT.

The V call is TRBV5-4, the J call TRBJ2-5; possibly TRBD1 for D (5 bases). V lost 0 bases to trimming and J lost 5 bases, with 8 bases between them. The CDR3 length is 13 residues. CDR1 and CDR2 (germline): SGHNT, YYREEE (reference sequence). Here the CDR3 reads CASSLDRSETQYF. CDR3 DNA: TGTGCCAGCAGCTTGGACAGGTCGGAGACCCAGTACTTC.

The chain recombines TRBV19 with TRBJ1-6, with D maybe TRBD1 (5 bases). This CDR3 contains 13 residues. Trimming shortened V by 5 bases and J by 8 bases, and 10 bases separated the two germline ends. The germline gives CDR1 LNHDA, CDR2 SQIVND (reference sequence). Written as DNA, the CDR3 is TGTGCCAGTAGTCTTCGGGGGGATTCACCCCTCCACTTT. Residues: CASSLRGDSPLHF.